This T cell receptor beta chain emerged from a study of blood T cells in healthy people across ages. Per the germline V gene, CDR1 is SGHRS and CDR2 is YFSETQ. Trimming took 6 bases from V and 4 from J, leaving 13 bases between them. CDR3 length: 13 residues. Then a second PCR, running about 6 to 12 cycles, was carried out with a sample-barcoded 5' primer and a J-beta primer mix. A 12-random-nucleotide template-switch adaptor tagged each cDNA molecule. No fewer than 3 million CDR3-containing paired-end reads came from each sample. TCRdb passed the 5' RACE reads through MiXCR, listing each CDR3 protein once. The table has about 680,000 distinct CDR3 sequences, over 45% seen once. Many counts were recorded for this clonotype. Its antigen is undetermined. Study-level results: A conclusive naive versus antigen-experienced comparison was prevented by the unsorted PBMCs.

The source is a woman aged 55-70 years in good health. Source material: blood. The V call is TRBV5-1, the J call TRBJ1-1; D gene ambiguous. This chain's CDR3 is CASNLDSGTEAFF. The CDR3 nucleotides read TGCGCCAGCAATTTAGATTCCGGCACTGAAGCTTTCTTT.